These 31 T cell receptor beta chains originate from one sample sequenced in a study of cytomegalovirus exposure and HLA in healthy donors. Researchers ran the PCR with 60 Vbeta and 13 Jbeta primers. The table came from immunoSEQ multiplex PCR; TCRdb's copy has only in-frame clones and leaves some out. The sample shows tens of thousands of clones, roughly 9.1% of them seen only once. The sequenced sample was PBMCs. These receptors all come from a man aged 55 to 70 in good health and CMV-seropositive.

This clone was observed a few times. This chain uses TRBV15 with TRBJ1-5; D is undetermined. The V end was cut by 0 bases, the J end by 3 bases, with 12 bases between. Germline V gene data show CDR1 as LNHNV and CDR2 as YYDKDF (reference sequence). This CDR3 comprises 16 residues. DNA for the CDR3: TGTGCCACCAGCAGAGATCGTGGTGAGGACAATCAGCCCCAGCATTTT. It translates to CATSRDRGEDNQPQHF.

This clone was counted between two and nine times. The chain employs TRBV30 and TRBJ1-6; D is ambiguous. Between the trimmed V and J ends, which lost 0 bases and 12 bases, there was a span of 9 bases. Germline CDR1 and CDR2: GTSNPN and SVGIG (reference sequence). The CDR3 runs 12 residues. The CDR3 region is CAWSVVSRPLHF. In DNA form, the CDR3 reads TGTGCCTGGAGTGTAGTGTCGAGACCCCTCCACTTT.

The chain links TRBV2 to TRBJ2-3; D perhaps matches TRBD2 (5 bases). Germline-derived CDR1 and CDR2 are SNHLY and FYNNEI. With 5 bases removed from V and 3 bases from J, the gap between germline ends came to 6 bases. The length of the CDR3 is 12 residues. The CDR3 here is CASSRGTDTQYF. In nucleotides, the CDR3 is TGTGCCAGCAGTCGGGGTACAGATACGCAGTATTTT.

This clone was detected a few times. The chain joins TRBV5-1 to TRBJ1-1, with TRBD1 as a possible D gene (5 bases). V was pared by 0 bases and J by 2 bases, with 8 bases between. Germline CDR1 reads SGHRS; CDR2 reads YFSETQ. The CDR3 extends over 14 amino acids. The CDR3 spells CASSLGGHNTEAFF. CDR3 nucleotides: TGCGCCAGCAGCTTGGGAGGACATAACACTGAAGCTTTCTTT.

In its sample, this clone was seen a few times. The V and J genes are TRBV6-5 and TRBJ1-5; perhaps TRBD1 as D (6 bases). Trimming pared 6 bases from V and 7 bases from J, leaving 13 bases between. CDR1 is MNHEY, CDR2 SVGAGI, per germline. The CDR3 has 13 amino acids. Here the CDR3 DNA reads TGTGCCAGCAGCCCCACAGGGTACCAGCCCCAGCATTTT. The encoded protein is CASSPTGYQPQHF.

This clone came up a few times. The rearrangement joins TRBV19 to TRBJ1-5, with 7 bases lining up with TRBD1. This CDR3 region has 16 residues. The V gene end was trimmed by 3 bases and the J gene end by 3 bases; junction bases not matched to a gene: 8. Germline CDR1 reads LNHDA; CDR2 reads SQIVND (reference sequence). In DNA, the CDR3 is TGTGCCAGTAGTATTACAACAGGGGTGTCCAATCAGCCCCAGCATTTT. Amino acids: CASSITTGVSNQPQHF.

This clone showed up just a few times. The same CDR3 is also encoded by other DNA sequences in this sample. V is TRBV4-2 and J is TRBJ2-1; TRBD2 might be the D (6 bases). V gave up 0 bases and J gave up 0 bases, with 15 bases separating them. The CDR3 is 18 residues long. Germline CDR1 and CDR2: LGHNA and YNFKEQ. DNA for the CDR3: TGTGCCAGCAGCCAAGATCCCCTCAGGCGGGACTCCTACAATGAGCAGTTCTTC. Translation gives CASSQDPLRRDSYNEQFF.

This clone was seen a handful of times. V usage is TRBV10-1 and J usage is TRBJ2-2; 8 bases line up with TRBD2. Germline CDR1 WNHNN, CDR2 SYGVQD (reference sequence). Unmatched junction bases numbered 4, after V lost 6 bases and J lost 1 base. This CDR3 has 15 residues. CDR3 protein: CASSWGLENTGELFF. Written as DNA, the CDR3 is TGCGCCAGCAGCTGGGGACTAGAGAACACCGGGGAGCTGTTTTTT.

This clone was seen more than once but under ten times. The chain has TRBV27 and TRBJ1-4, with no clear D. Trimming removed 4 bases from V and 14 bases from J, with 5 bases in between. There are 9 residues in the CDR3. In germline, CDR1 is MNHEY, CDR2 SMNVEV (reference sequence). The CDR3 DNA reads TGTGCCAGCAGTTCCCCTCTGTTTTTT. Protein product: CASSSPLFF.

This clone was counted between two and nine times. The genes are TRBV2 and TRBJ1-2; 8 positions match TRBD1. This CDR3 contains 13 residues. The germline V gene encodes CDR1 SNHLY and CDR2 FYNNEI. Losses at the gene ends were 9 bases for V and 3 bases for J; bases not matched to a gene: 6. CDR3 amino acids: CASENRGDYGYTF. For the CDR3, the DNA is TGTGCCAGTGAGAACAGGGGGGACTATGGCTACACCTTC.

This clone was counted a few times. This sequence joins TRBV5-4 and TRBJ2-5, with a tentative D call TRBD1 (5 bases). Germline assignment: CDR1 SGHNT and CDR2 YYREEE (reference sequence). This CDR3 contains 14 residues. V lost 1 base to trimming and J lost 2 bases, with 9 bases between them. The CDR3 is CASSLKGVQETQYF. The CDR3 coding sequence is TGTGCCAGCAGCTTGAAAGGGGTTCAAGAGACCCAGTACTTC.

This clone was counted between two and nine times. The rearrangement uses TRBV19 and TRBJ2-7; 7 positions agree with TRBD1. V lost 6 bases to trimming and J lost 7 bases; unmatched junction nucleotides: 9. This CDR3 is 13 amino acids long. Germline CDR1 LNHDA, CDR2 SQIVND (reference sequence). In DNA, the CDR3 is TGTGCCAGTAGCCAACAGGGGACAAGAGAGCAGTACTTC. Amino acid sequence: CASSQQGTREQYF.

This clone came up a few times. V gene TRBV15 combines with J gene TRBJ1-1; no definite D call. Trimming pared 5 bases from V and 1 base from J, leaving 5 bases between. Looked up from germline, CDR1 is LNHNV and CDR2 is YYDKDF (reference sequence). The CDR3 contains 12 residues. CDR3 sequence: CATSLRNTEAFF. In DNA form, the CDR3 reads TGTGCCACCAGCCTGAGGAACACTGAAGCTTTCTTT.

This clone was counted a few times. This chain links TRBV27 with TRBJ2-2; 10 nucleotides match TRBD2. CDR1 is MNHEY and CDR2 is SMNVEV in the germline V gene (reference sequence). The CDR3 is 17 amino acids. V shed 4 bases and J 5 bases; nucleotides not matched to a gene: 10. The CDR3 sequence: CASSSPSGRGRTGELFF. Here the CDR3 DNA reads TGTGCCAGCAGTTCTCCGAGCGGGAGGGGAAGAACCGGGGAGCTGTTTTTT.

In this sample, this clone turned up a few times. This chain joins TRBV30 and TRBJ1-2; 9 positions agree with TRBD1. This CDR3 region has 13 residues. Germline V gene data show CDR1 as GTSNPN and CDR2 as SVGIG (reference sequence). The V gene end was trimmed by 4 bases and the J gene end by 4 bases; junction bases not matched to a gene: 4. The CDR3 region has the DNA TGTGCCTGGACGACAGGGGGGACCTATGGCTACACCTTC. Its translation is CAWTTGGTYGYTF.

The chain links TRBV4-1 to TRBJ2-3; D not certain. CDR1 and CDR2 (germline): MGHRA, YSYEKL. This CDR3 is 13 amino acids long. V was cut by 1 base and J by 6 bases, with 8 bases left in between. The CDR3 nucleotides read TGCGCCAGCAGCCAAGCGGGTTCCGATACGCAGTATTTT. Its translation is CASSQAGSDTQYF.

This clone was found a few times. V is TRBV15 and J is TRBJ1-1, with a weak D call TRBD1 (6 bases). The length of the CDR3 is 13 residues. The germline V gene has CDR1 LNHNV and CDR2 YYDKDF (reference sequence). DNA of the CDR3: TGTGCACCTTTAGGGACACCGAACACTGAAGCTTTCTTT. Amino acid sequence: CAPLGTPNTEAFF.

This clone has just a few counts. The V call is TRBV10-3, the J call TRBJ1-5; D not resolved. The germline gives CDR1 ENHRY, CDR2 SYGVKD. Trimming removed 6 bases at V and 5 bases at J, with 11 bases between. There are 13 residues in the CDR3. The CDR3 DNA is TGTGCCATCAGGGATTCTGAGGATCAGCCCCAGCATTTT. It is translated as CAIRDSEDQPQHF.

A few counts support this clone. The V call is TRBV6-6, the J call TRBJ1-5, with 10 bases that match TRBD1. V trimming: 0 bases; J trimming: 3 bases; junction bases outside the gene matches: 2. Germline V gene data show CDR1 as MNHNY and CDR2 as SVGAGI (reference sequence). The CDR3 has 16 amino acids. CDR3 loop: CASSYSGQGVNQPQHF. Written as DNA, the CDR3 is TGTGCCAGCAGTTACTCAGGACAGGGGGTCAATCAGCCCCAGCATTTT.

This chain links TRBV30 with TRBJ1-2; tentatively, D is TRBD1 (6 bases). The ends were cut back, 2 bases at V and 5 bases at J, with 12 bases in the middle. This CDR3 has 13 amino acids. Germline loops: CDR1 GTSNPN, CDR2 SVGIG (reference sequence). The CDR3 sequence is CAWSPNRAYGYTF. The DNA for the CDR3 is TGTGCCTGGAGTCCCAACAGGGCTTATGGCTACACCTTC.

V and J are TRBV19 and TRBJ2-5; D perhaps matches TRBD2 (6 bases). Between the trimmed V and J ends, which lost 3 bases and 5 bases, there was a span of 13 bases. This CDR3 is 14 amino acids long. Germline V gene data show CDR1 as LNHDA and CDR2 as SQIVND (reference sequence). Written as DNA, the CDR3 is TGTGCCAGTAGTATCGCGGGGCCTGGGGAGACCCAGTACTTC. It encodes CASSIAGPGETQYF.

This clone has more than one count but fewer than ten. The V call is TRBV6-5, the J call TRBJ2-7; tentatively, D is TRBD1 (5 bases). From germline, CDR1 is MNHEY and CDR2 SVGAGI. The CDR3 runs 11 residues. Trimming took off 2 bases at V and 7 bases at J, with 6 bases between the two ends. This CDR3 reads CASSYGQEQYV. CDR3 coding DNA: TGTGCCAGCAGTTACGGACAAGAGCAGTACGTC.

This rearrangement joins TRBV14 to TRBJ2-5, with 9 positions matching TRBD2. Germline values: CDR1 SGHDN, CDR2 FVKESK. Unmatched junction bases numbered 6, after V lost 6 bases and J lost 1 base. This CDR3 contains 15 residues. CDR3 sequence reads: CASSDLAGPQETQYF. CDR3 DNA sequence: TGTGCCAGCAGTGACCTAGCGGGGCCCCAAGAGACCCAGTACTTC. Complete variable domain (other parts from reference TRBV14 and TRBJ2-5): EAGVTQFPSHSVIEKGQTVTLRCDPISGHDNLYWYRRVMGKEIKFLLHFVKESKQDESGMPNNRFLAERTGGTYSTLKVQPAELEDSGVYFCASSDLAGPQETQYFGPGTRLLVL.

V is TRBV30 and J is TRBJ2-7, with TRBD1 identical over 7 bases. This CDR3 has 12 amino acids. Germline V gene lookup returns CDR1 GTSNPN and CDR2 SVGIG (reference sequence). The V and J ends lost 6 bases and 3 bases, in that order; junction bases with no gene match: 5. In nucleotides, the CDR3 is TGTGCCTGTATGACAGGGCGCTACGAGCAGTACTTC. Translation: CACMTGRYEQYF.

This clone was counted a few times. This chain connects TRBV10-3 to TRBJ2-5; 9 bases match TRBD2. Germline lookup yields CDR1 ENHRY and CDR2 SYGVKD. The V gene end was trimmed by 3 bases and the J gene end by 5 bases; junction bases not matched to a gene: 7. The CDR3 spans 15 residues. The CDR3 nucleotides are TGTGCCATCAGTGACGGCGGGAGGGCCAGGGAGACCCAGTACTTC. It specifies CAISDGGRARETQYF.

The chain links TRBV28 to TRBJ2-5, with D possibly matching TRBD2 (5 bases). Germline lookup yields CDR1 MDHEN and CDR2 SYDVKM. V lost 7 bases to trimming and J lost 4 bases, with 19 bases between them. This CDR3 has 15 residues. In DNA form, the CDR3 reads TGTGCCAGCACCACCTTCCCGCTAGCTGGAGAGACCCAGTACTTC. Its protein is CASTTFPLAGETQYF.

V gene TRBV25-1 combines with J gene TRBJ2-1, with TRBD2 identical over 10 bases. The V gene end was trimmed by 8 bases and the J gene end by 4 bases; junction bases not matched to a gene: 5. Looked up from germline, CDR1 is MGHDK and CDR2 is SYGVNS. CDR3 length: 14 residues. This CDR3 is CASRGGLAYNEQFF. The CDR3 DNA sequence: TGTGCCAGCCGGGGGGGACTAGCGTACAATGAGCAGTTCTTC.

The sample holds a few counts of this clone. The CDR3 DNA sequence: TGTGCCAGCGCCCGCGGGGAGCAGTACTTC. It is translated as CASARGEQYF. The chain links TRBV28 to TRBJ2-7; possibly TRBD2 for D (5 bases). The CDR3 has 10 residues. Germline loops: CDR1 MDHEN, CDR2 SYDVKM. The V end was cut by 8 bases, the J end by 7 bases, with 9 bases between.

The rearrangement joins TRBV28 to TRBJ2-7; 10 positions match TRBD1. J was trimmed by 0 bases and V by 5 bases; bases with no gene match: 7. Germline V CDR1 and CDR2: MDHEN, SYDVKM. This CDR3 has 16 amino acids. The CDR3 loop reads CASSTGDRGDSYEQYF. The CDR3 region has the DNA TGTGCCAGCAGTACGGGGGACAGGGGCGACTCCTACGAGCAGTACTTC. Combining the CDR3 with reference TRBV28 and TRBJ2-7 gives the whole variable domain DVKVTQSSRYLVKRTGEKVFLECVQDMDHENMFWYRQDPGLGLRLIYFSYDVKMKEKGDIPEGYSVSREKKERFSLILESASTNQTSMYLCASSTGDRGDSYEQYFGPGTRLTVT.

This clone was detected only a few times. This chain uses TRBV2 with TRBJ2-1, with 10 bases matching TRBD1. Germline CDR1 SNHLY, CDR2 FYNNEI. Trimming removed 6 bases from V and 6 bases from J; junction bases left unmatched: 5. This CDR3 is 14 amino acids long. CDR3 residues: CASRSRDRGNEQFF. The CDR3 bases are TGTGCCAGCAGGTCCCGGGACAGGGGCAATGAGCAGTTCTTC.

Only a few counts were recorded for this clone. The chain recombines TRBV14 with TRBJ2-7; 8 bases are shared with TRBD1. Unmatched junction bases numbered 6, after V lost 8 bases and J lost 0 bases. Germline loops: CDR1 SGHDN, CDR2 FVKESK. This CDR3 has 14 amino acids. In nucleotides, the CDR3 is TGTGCCAGCGGACAGGGTCGGAGCTCCTACGAGCAGTACTTC. Translating it yields CASGQGRSSYEQYF.